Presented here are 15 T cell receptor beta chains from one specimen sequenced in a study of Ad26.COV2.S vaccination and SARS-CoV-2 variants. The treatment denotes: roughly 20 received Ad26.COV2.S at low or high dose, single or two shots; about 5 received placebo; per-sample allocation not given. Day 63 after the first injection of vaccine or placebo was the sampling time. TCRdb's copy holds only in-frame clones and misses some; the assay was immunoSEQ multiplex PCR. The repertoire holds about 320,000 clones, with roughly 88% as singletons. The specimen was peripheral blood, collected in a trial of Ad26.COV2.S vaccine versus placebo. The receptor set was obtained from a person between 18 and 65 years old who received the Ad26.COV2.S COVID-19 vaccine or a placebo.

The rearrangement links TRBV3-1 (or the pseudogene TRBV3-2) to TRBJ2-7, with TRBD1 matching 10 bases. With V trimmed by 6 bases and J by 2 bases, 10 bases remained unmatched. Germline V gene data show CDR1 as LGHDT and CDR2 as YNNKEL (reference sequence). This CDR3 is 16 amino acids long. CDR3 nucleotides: TGTGCCAGCAGGCAGAACCCCGGGACAGGGGCCTACGAGCAGTACTTC. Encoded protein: CASRQNPGTGAYEQYF.

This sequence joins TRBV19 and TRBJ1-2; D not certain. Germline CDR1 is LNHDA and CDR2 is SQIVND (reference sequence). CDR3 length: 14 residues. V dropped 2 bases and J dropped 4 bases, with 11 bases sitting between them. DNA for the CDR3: TGTGCCAGTAGTATAACCAGAGGCATCTATGGCTACACCTTC. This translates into CASSITRGIYGYTF.

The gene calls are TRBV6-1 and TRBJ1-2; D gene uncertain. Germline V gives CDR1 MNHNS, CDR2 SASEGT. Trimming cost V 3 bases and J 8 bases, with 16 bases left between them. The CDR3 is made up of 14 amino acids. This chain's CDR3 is CASSEKTDRSGYTF. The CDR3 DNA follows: TGTGCCAGCAGTGAGAAAACGGATAGGTCGGGCTACACCTTC.

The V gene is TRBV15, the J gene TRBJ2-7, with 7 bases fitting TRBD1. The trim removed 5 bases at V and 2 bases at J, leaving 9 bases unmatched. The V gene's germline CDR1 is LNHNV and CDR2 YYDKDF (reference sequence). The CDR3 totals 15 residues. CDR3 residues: CATSRSPDRTYEQYF. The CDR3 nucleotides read TGTGCCACCAGCCGATCCCCGGACAGGACCTACGAGCAGTACTTC.

Here the CDR3 DNA reads TGTGCCAGCAGCATCGATTTCGCCGGCGAGCAGTACGTC. Translated, it gives CASSIDFAGEQYV. The chain uses TRBV6-5 and TRBJ2-7; D not certain. The CDR3 length is 13 residues. V lost 6 bases and J 6 bases, leaving 15 bases between the germline ends. Germline lookup yields CDR1 MNHEY and CDR2 SVGAGI.

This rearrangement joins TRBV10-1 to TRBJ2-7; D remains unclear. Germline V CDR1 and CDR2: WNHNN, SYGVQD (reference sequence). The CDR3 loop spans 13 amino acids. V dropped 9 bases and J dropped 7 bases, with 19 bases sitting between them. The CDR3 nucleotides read TGCGCCAGTCATTTGACACTTCTTCTAGAGCAGTACTTC. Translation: CASHLTLLLEQYF.

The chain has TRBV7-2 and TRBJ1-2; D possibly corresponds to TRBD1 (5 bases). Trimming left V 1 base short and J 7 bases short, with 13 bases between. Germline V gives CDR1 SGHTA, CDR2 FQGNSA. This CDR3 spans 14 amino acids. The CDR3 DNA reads TGTGCCAGCAGCTTAGGGGACTATGGGGGTGGCTACACCTTC. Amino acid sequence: CASSLGDYGGGYTF.

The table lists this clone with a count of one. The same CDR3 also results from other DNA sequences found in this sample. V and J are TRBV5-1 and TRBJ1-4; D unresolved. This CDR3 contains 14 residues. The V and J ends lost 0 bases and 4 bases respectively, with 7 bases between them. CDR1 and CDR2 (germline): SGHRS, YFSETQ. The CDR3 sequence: CASSLDSLNEKLFF. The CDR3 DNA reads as TGCGCCAGCAGCTTGGACAGCCTTAATGAAAAACTGTTTTTT.

CDR3 in amino acids: CAISDPRMAGPGGYTF. The CDR3 DNA follows: TGTGCCATCAGTGATCCCAGGATGGCGGGCCCGGGTGGCTACACCTTC. The V call is TRBV10-3, the J call TRBJ1-2; D ambiguous. V was cut by 3 bases and J by 7 bases, with 21 bases left in between. The CDR3 has 16 residues. CDR1 ENHRY and CDR2 SYGVKD come from the germline V gene.

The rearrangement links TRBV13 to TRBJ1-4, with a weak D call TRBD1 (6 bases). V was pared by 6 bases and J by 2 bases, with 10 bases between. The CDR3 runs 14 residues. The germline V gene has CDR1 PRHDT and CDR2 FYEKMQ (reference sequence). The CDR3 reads CASSRTGTNEKLFF. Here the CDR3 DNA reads TGTGCCAGCAGTCGTACAGGGACTAATGAAAAACTGTTTTTT.

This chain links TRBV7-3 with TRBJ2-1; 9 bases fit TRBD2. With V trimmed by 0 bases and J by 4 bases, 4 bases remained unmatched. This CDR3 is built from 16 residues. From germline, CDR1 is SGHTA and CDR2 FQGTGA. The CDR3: CASSLTGLAVYNEQFF. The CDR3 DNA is TGTGCCAGCAGCTTAACGGGACTAGCAGTTTACAATGAGCAGTTCTTC. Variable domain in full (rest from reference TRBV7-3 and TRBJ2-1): GAGVSQTPSNKVTEKGKYVELRCDPISGHTALYWYRQSLGQGPEFLIYFQGTGAADDSGLPNDRFFAVRPEGSVSTLKIQRTERGDSAVYLCASSLTGLAVYNEQFFGPGTRLTVL.

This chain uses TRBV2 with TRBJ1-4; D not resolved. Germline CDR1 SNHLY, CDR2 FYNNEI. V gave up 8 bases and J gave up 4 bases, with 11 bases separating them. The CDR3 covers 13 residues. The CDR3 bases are TGTGCCAGCCTGGCCGATCATAATGAAAAACTGTTTTTT. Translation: CASLADHNEKLFF.

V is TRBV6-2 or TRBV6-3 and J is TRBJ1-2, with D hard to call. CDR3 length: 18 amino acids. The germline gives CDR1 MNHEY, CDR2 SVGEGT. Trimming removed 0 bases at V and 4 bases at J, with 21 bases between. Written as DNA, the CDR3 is TGTGCCAGCAGTTACTCGGTTCCCCCGGACCCGTCTTCCTATGGCTACACCTTC. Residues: CASSYSVPPDPSSYGYTF.

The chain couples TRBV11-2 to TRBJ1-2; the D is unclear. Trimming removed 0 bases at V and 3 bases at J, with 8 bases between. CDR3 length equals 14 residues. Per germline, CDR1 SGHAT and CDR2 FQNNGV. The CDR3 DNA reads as TGTGCCAGCAGCTTAGAGGGGATTTACTATGGCTACACCTTC. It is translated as CASSLEGIYYGYTF.

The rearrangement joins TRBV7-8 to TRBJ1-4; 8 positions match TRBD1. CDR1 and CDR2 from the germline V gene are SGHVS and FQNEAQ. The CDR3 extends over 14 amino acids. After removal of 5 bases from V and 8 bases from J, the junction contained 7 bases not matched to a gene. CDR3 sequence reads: CASSPQTGAEKLFF. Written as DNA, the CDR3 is TGTGCCAGCAGCCCGCAGACAGGGGCCGAAAAACTGTTTTTT.